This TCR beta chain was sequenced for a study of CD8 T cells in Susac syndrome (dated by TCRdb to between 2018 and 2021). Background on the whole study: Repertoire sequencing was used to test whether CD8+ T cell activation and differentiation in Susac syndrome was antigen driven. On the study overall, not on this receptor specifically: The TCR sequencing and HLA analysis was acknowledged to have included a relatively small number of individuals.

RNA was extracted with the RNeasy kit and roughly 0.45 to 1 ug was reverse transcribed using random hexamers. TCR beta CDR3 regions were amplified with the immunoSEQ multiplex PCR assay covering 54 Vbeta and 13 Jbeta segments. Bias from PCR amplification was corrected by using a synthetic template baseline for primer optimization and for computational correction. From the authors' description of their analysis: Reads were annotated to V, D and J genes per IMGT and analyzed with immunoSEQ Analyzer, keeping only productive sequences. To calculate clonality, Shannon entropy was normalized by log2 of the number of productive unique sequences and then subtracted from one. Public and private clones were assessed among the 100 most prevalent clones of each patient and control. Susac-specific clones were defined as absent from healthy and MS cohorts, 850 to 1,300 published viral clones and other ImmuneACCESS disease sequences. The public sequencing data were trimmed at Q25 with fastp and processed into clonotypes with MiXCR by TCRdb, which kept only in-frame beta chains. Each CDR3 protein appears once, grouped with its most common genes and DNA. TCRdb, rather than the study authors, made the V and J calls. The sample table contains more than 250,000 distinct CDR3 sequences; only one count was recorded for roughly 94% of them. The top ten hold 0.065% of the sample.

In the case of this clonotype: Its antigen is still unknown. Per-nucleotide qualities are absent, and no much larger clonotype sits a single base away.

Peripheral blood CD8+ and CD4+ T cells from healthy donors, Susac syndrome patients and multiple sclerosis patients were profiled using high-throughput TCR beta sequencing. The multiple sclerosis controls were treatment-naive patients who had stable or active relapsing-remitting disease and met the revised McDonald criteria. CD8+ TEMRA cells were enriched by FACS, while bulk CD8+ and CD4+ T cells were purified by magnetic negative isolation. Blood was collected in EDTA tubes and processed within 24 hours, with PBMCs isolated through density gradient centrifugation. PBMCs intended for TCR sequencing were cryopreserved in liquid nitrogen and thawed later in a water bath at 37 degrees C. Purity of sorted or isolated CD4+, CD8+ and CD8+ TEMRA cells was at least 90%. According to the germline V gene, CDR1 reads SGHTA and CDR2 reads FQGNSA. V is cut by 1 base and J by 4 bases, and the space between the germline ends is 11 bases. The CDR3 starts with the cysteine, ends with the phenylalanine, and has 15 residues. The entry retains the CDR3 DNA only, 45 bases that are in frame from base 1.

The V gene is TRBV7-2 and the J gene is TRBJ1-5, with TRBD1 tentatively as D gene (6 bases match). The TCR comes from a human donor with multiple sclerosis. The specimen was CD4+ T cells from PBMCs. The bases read TGTGCCAGCAGCTTAGGGTGGCAGGGGAATCAGCCCCAGCATTTT. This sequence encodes CASSLGWQGNQPQHF.